The 23 T cell receptor beta chains below come from one sample, sequenced in a study of blood T cell repertoires in COVID-19. The protocol was immunoSEQ multiplex PCR, while the TCRdb copy is restricted to in-frame clones and leaves out a portion. In the table there are roughly 30,000 clones, about 87% of which are singletons. Sample: peripheral blood. The source of these receptors is a man aged 65 to 85 with active COVID-19.

V is TRBV24-1 and J is TRBJ2-2, with D uncertain. Trimming took off 4 bases at V and 6 bases at J, with 2 bases between the two ends. This CDR3 is 11 amino acids long. Germline-derived CDR1 and CDR2 are KGHDR and SFDVKD. This chain's CDR3 is CATSDAGELFF. As DNA, the CDR3 is TGTGCCACCAGTGACGCCGGGGAGCTGTTTTTT.

There are a few counts of this clone. The CDR3, as DNA: TGTGCCAGCAGTGAACCGGGATCATATAATTCACCCCTCCACTTT. Translation: CASSEPGSYNSPLHF. The rearrangement links TRBV25-1 to TRBJ1-6; D uncertain. Germline V gene data show CDR1 as MGHDK and CDR2 as SYGVNS. The CDR3 length is 15 residues. Trimming pared 2 bases from V and 4 bases from J, leaving 9 bases between.

The rearrangement links TRBV6-5 to TRBJ1-2; D may be TRBD1 (6 bases). The germline CDR1 and CDR2 sequences are MNHEY and SVGAGI. The CDR3 spans 15 residues. V dropped 6 bases and J dropped 0 bases, with 14 bases sitting between them. For the CDR3, the DNA is TGTGCCAGCAGAGTCAGGGGACCTTCTAACTATGGCTACACCTTC. Its translation is CASRVRGPSNYGYTF.

The chain carries TRBV30 and TRBJ2-7; D is uncertain. CDR1 is GTSNPN and CDR2 is SVGIG in the germline V gene (reference sequence). Trimming stripped 3 bases from V and 0 bases from J, with 6 bases between. The CDR3 covers 12 residues. For the CDR3, the DNA is TGTGCCTGGAGCAGGTACTCCTACGAGCAGTACTTC. This sequence encodes CAWSRYSYEQYF.

This chain uses TRBV19 with TRBJ2-7; the D gene is possibly TRBD2 (7 bases). Trimming pared 3 bases from V and 1 base from J, leaving 10 bases between. CDR3 length: 14 amino acids. Germline loops: CDR1 LNHDA, CDR2 SQIVND (reference sequence). The chain's CDR3 is CASSMRGGSYEQYF. The CDR3 region has the DNA TGTGCCAGTAGTATGAGGGGGGGTTCCTACGAGCAGTACTTC.

The chain carries TRBV7-8 and TRBJ1-5; 9 nucleotides agree with TRBD1. This CDR3 comprises 15 residues. Germline V gene sequence: CDR1 SGHVS, CDR2 FQNEAQ. Trimming removed 0 bases from V and 4 bases from J; junction bases left unmatched: 1. In nucleotides, the CDR3 is TGTGCCAGCAGCTTAGCGGGGACAGGGAATCAGCCCCAGCATTTT. It is translated as CASSLAGTGNQPQHF.

The J gene is TRBJ1-2, the V gene TRBV6-5; D perhaps matches TRBD1 (6 bases). The CDR3 contains 14 residues. The V end lost 6 bases, the J end lost 4 bases, and 15 bases lay between the germline ends. CDR1 is MNHEY and CDR2 is SVGAGI in the germline V gene. CDR3 loop: CASRRASQGYGYTF. CDR3 coding DNA: TGTGCCAGCAGGCGAGCCTCACAGGGCTATGGCTACACCTTC.

The CDR3 sequence is CASSLGQTDSNQPQHF. CDR3 nucleotide sequence: TGTGCCAGCAGCCTAGGACAAACGGATAGCAATCAGCCCCAGCATTTT. This chain links TRBV2 with TRBJ1-5, with D possibly being TRBD1 (5 bases). Trimming cost V 6 bases and J 0 bases, with 15 bases left between them. This CDR3 contains 16 residues. CDR1 SNHLY and CDR2 FYNNEI come from the germline V gene.

This chain joins TRBV19 and TRBJ1-4; no reliable D call. This CDR3 is built from 15 residues. V lost 1 base to trimming and J lost 5 bases, with 11 bases between them. Germline loops: CDR1 LNHDA, CDR2 SQIVND (reference sequence). CDR3 amino acids: CASSIAGLRNEKLFF. As DNA, the CDR3 is TGTGCCAGTAGTATAGCCGGACTCCGCAATGAAAAACTGTTTTTT.

The chain joins TRBV28 to TRBJ1-1, with 8 bases aligning to TRBD1. This CDR3 has 16 residues. Germline V CDR1 and CDR2: MDHEN, SYDVKM. V shed 5 bases, J shed 1 base, and the junction held 9 bases outside the gene matches. This chain's CDR3 is CASSPSLQGGNTEAFF. The CDR3 DNA follows: TGTGCCAGCAGTCCAAGTCTACAGGGGGGGAACACTGAAGCTTTCTTT.

The chain joins TRBV29-1 to TRBJ2-1; D perhaps matches TRBD1 (7 bases). Trimming pared 5 bases from V and 12 bases from J, leaving 11 bases between. The CDR3 extends over 10 amino acids. The V gene's germline CDR1 is SQVTM and CDR2 ANQGSEA. In DNA form, the CDR3 reads TGCAGCGTTTACAGGGGAGGGCAGTTCTTC. Amino acid sequence: CSVYRGGQFF.

In regard to this clone: The identical CDR3 is also encoded by other nucleotide sequences in the sample. The chain joins TRBV5-1 to TRBJ2-1; 12 bases line up with TRBD2. The germline CDR1 and CDR2 sequences are SGHRS and YFSETQ. The CDR3 is 15 residues long. V lost 5 bases to trimming and J lost 4 bases; unmatched junction nucleotides: 4. The CDR3 region is CASSLLAGGYNEQFF. The CDR3 DNA reads as TGCGCCAGCAGTTTACTAGCGGGGGGTTACAATGAGCAGTTCTTC.

V usage is TRBV28 and J usage is TRBJ2-1; no reliable D call. CDR3 size: 11 residues. Trimming left V 3 bases short and J 5 bases short, with 2 bases between. CDR1 is MDHEN and CDR2 is SYDVKM in the germline V gene. This CDR3 is CASSFDNEQFF. The CDR3 DNA is TGTGCCAGCAGTTTCGACAATGAGCAGTTCTTC.

This rearrangement joins TRBV6-1 to TRBJ2-7; TRBD2 matches at 10 bases. The CDR3 consists of 15 residues. V lost 0 bases to trimming and J lost 2 bases; unmatched junction nucleotides: 1. The germline gives CDR1 MNHNS, CDR2 SASEGT. In nucleotides, the CDR3 is TGTGCCAGCAGTGAAGCGCTAGCGGGGGCCTACGAGCAGTACTTC. Translating it yields CASSEALAGAYEQYF.

This clone was detected once. The chain employs TRBV28 and TRBJ2-5; D might be TRBD1 (6 bases). V was shortened by 3 bases and J by 6 bases, with 14 bases between the two germline ends. The CDR3 has 14 residues. Per the germline V gene, CDR1 is MDHEN and CDR2 is SYDVKM. The CDR3 sequence is CASSLPNTGKTQYF. The CDR3 DNA reads TGTGCCAGCAGTTTGCCAAACACAGGGAAGACCCAGTACTTC.

The chain uses TRBV30 and TRBJ2-7, with unresolved D. Germline CDR1 and CDR2: GTSNPN and SVGIG (reference sequence). The CDR3 has 12 residues. V lost 0 bases to trimming and J lost 4 bases, with 7 bases between them. The DNA for the CDR3 is TGTGCCTGGAGTGTAACAAGATACGAGCAGTACTTC. It specifies CAWSVTRYEQYF.

In its sample, this clone was seen a few times. This chain uses TRBV7-9 with TRBJ2-3; tentatively, D is TRBD2 (5 bases). The CDR3 covers 18 residues. Germline assignment: CDR1 SEHNR and CDR2 FQNEAQ (reference sequence). V was cut by 5 bases and J by 0 bases, with 21 bases left in between. This CDR3 is CASSDLAQAATSTDTQYF. The CDR3 DNA is TGTGCCAGCAGCGACCTAGCCCAAGCCGCCACTAGCACAGATACGCAGTATTTT.

The V call is TRBV19, the J call TRBJ1-1; weak D call: TRBD1 (6 bases). V was trimmed by 9 bases and J by 0 bases, leaving 14 bases between them. Per germline, CDR1 LNHDA and CDR2 SQIVND (reference sequence). The CDR3 totals 14 residues. CDR3 residues: CASQSWGLNTEAFF. CDR3 DNA sequence: TGTGCCAGCCAGTCGTGGGGGCTGAACACTGAAGCTTTCTTT.

This sequence joins TRBV11-2 and TRBJ2-2; D unclear. Germline CDR1 and CDR2: SGHAT and FQNNGV. CDR3 size: 13 residues. The V end lost 4 bases, the J end lost 6 bases, and 9 bases lay between the germline ends. CDR3 sequence reads: CASSSDRAGELFF. CDR3 bases: TGTGCCAGCAGCTCAGACCGTGCCGGGGAGCTGTTTTTT.

This rearrangement joins TRBV5-1 to TRBJ2-5; 10 nucleotides align to TRBD2. In germline, CDR1 is SGHRS, CDR2 YFSETQ. The CDR3 is made up of 16 amino acids. Trimming cost V 0 bases and J 5 bases; bases outside gene matches: 7. CDR3 in DNA: TGCGCCAGCAGCTTGGAGAGCGGGGGGGCAGGGGAGACCCAGTACTTC. It codes for CASSLESGGAGETQYF.

This chain links TRBV25-1 with TRBJ2-1; 9 bases fit TRBD1. Germline CDR1 is MGHDK and CDR2 is SYGVNS. This CDR3 region has 15 residues. Unmatched junction bases numbered 10, after V lost 6 bases and J lost 7 bases. In nucleotides, the CDR3 is TGTGCCAGCAGATTTACAGGGGGCTCTACAAATGAGCAGTTCTTC. Translation gives CASRFTGGSTNEQFF.

This chain links TRBV7-2 with TRBJ2-7, with 8 bases that match TRBD2. The ends lost 4 bases at V and 2 bases at J; junction bases unmatched: 4. Germline lookup yields CDR1 SGHTA and CDR2 FQGNSA. The CDR3 is 14 amino acids. CDR3 DNA: TGTGCCAGCAGCTCTCGGGGGGGGACCTACGAGCAGTACTTC. This codes for CASSSRGGTYEQYF.

V is TRBV29-1 and J is TRBJ1-2; tentative D call: TRBD1 (5 bases). The length of the CDR3 is 13 residues. V shed 2 bases and J shed 8 bases, with 15 bases lying between them. The V gene's germline CDR1 is SQVTM and CDR2 ANQGSEA. CDR3 sequence: CSVEPQGGEGYTF. As DNA, the CDR3 is TGCAGCGTTGAACCCCAGGGAGGTGAGGGCTACACCTTC.